This entry features one TCR beta chain sequence. Under the authors' procedure: The authors estimated nucleated cell counts from reference gene primer amplification. The assay was immunoSEQ multiplex PCR, and TCRdb's table has in-frame clones only and misses some. V, J and clone size derive from that table, while D and trimming were established from the DNA sequence. The sample lists 200,000 to 300,000 clones, approximately 86% occurring once. The data derive from a study of blood T cell repertoires in COVID-19. This CDR3 has 17 residues. In germline, CDR1 is SGHTA, CDR2 FQGNSA. The ends were cut back, 1 base at V and 7 bases at J, with 17 bases in the middle. Resolution of symptoms, clearance, or two negative PCRs was present in recovered Cohort 3 donors.

This TCR was recovered from a woman aged 18-30 years who had recovered from COVID-19. The chain carries TRBV7-2 and TRBJ1-6, with no clear D. The sequenced sample was PBMCs or T cells enriched from blood (not recorded which). The CDR3 coding sequence is TGTGCCAGCAGCTTAGGCTTCCTGACGGGATTAAATTCACCCCTCCACTTT. This codes for CASSLGFLTGLNSPLHF.